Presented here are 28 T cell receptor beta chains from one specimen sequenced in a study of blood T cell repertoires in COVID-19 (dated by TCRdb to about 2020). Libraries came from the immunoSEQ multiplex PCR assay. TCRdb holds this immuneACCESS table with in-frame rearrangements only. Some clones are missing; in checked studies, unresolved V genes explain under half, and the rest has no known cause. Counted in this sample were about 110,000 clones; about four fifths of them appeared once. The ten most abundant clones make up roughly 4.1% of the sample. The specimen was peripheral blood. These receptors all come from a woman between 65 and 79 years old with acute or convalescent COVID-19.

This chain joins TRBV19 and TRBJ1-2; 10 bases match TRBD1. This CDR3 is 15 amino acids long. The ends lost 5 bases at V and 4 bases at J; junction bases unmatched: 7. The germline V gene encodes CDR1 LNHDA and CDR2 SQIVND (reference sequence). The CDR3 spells CASSGPGTGVYGYTF. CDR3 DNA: TGTGCCAGTAGTGGCCCCGGGACAGGGGTCTATGGCTACACCTTC.

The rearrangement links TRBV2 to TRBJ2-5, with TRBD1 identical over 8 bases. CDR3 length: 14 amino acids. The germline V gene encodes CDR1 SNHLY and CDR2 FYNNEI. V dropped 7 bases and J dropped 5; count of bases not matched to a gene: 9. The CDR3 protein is CASNGQGLGETQYF. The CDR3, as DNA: TGTGCCAGCAACGGACAGGGCCTAGGGGAGACCCAGTACTTC. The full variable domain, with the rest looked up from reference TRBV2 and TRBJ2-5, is EPEVTQTPSHQVTQMGQEVILRCVPISNHLYFYWYRQILGQKVEFLVSFYNNEISEKSEIFDDQFSVERPDGSNFTLKIRSTKLEDSAMYFCASNGQGLGETQYFGPGTRLLVL.

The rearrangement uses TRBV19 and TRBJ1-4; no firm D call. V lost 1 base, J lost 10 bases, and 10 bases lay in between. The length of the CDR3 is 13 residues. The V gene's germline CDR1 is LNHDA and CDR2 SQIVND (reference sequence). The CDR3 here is CASSIGTGGKLFF. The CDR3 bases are TGTGCCAGTAGTATAGGTACTGGAGGAAAACTGTTTTTT. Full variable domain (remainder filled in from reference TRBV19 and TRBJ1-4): DGGITQSPKYLFRKEGQNVTLSCEQNLNHDAMYWYRQDPGQGLRLIYYSQIVNDFQKGDIAEGYSVSREKKESFPLTVTSAQKNPTAFYLCASSIGTGGKLFFGSGTQLSVL.

The CDR3 here is CASSGRSTTGNTIYF. Here the CDR3 DNA reads TGTGCCAGCAGTGGGAGGTCTACTACTGGAAACACCATATATTTT. The chain uses TRBV7-2 and TRBJ1-3; D is unresolved. Germline loops: CDR1 SGHTA, CDR2 FQGNSA. This CDR3 spans 15 amino acids. V was pared by 6 bases and J by 2 bases, with 14 bases between.

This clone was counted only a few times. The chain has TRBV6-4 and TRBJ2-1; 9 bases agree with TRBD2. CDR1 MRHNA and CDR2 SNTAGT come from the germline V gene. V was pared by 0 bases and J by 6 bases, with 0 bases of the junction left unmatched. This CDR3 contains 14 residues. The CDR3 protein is CASSDSSGGNEQFF. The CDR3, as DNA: TGTGCCAGCAGTGACTCTAGCGGGGGCAATGAGCAGTTCTTC.

The CDR3 is CAISPPNGDTQYF. In DNA form, the CDR3 reads TGTGCCATCAGTCCTCCGAATGGAGACACGCAGTATTTT. J is TRBJ2-3 and V is TRBV10-3; D not certain. Trimming pared 5 bases from V and 9 bases from J, leaving 15 bases between. This CDR3 contains 13 residues. Germline V gives CDR1 ENHRY, CDR2 SYGVKD.

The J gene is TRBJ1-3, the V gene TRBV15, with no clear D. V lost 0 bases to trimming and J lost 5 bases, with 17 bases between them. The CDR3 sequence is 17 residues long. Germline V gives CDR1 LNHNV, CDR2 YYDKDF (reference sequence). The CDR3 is CATSRDSTTNGRNTIYF. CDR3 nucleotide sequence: TGTGCCACCAGCAGAGATTCGACTACCAACGGGAGAAACACCATATATTTT.

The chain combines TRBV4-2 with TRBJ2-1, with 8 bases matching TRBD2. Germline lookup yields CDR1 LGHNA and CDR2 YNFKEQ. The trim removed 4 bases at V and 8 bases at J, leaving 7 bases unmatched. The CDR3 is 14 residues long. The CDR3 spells CASSREREFDEQFF. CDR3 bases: TGTGCCAGCAGCCGTGAGCGGGAGTTCGATGAGCAGTTCTTC.

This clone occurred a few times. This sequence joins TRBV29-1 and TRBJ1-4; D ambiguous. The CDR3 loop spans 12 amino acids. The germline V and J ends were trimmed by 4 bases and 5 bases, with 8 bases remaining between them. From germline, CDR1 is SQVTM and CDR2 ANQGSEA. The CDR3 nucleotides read TGCAGCGTTGGAGCACCCAATGAAAAACTGTTTTTT. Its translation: CSVGAPNEKLFF. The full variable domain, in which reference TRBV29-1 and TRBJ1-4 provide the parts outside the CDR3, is SAVISQKPSRDICQRGTSLTIQCQVDSQVTMMFWYRQQPGQSLTLIATANQGSEATYESGFVIDKFPISRPNLTFSTLTVSNMSPEDSSIYLCSVGAPNEKLFFGSGTQLSVL.

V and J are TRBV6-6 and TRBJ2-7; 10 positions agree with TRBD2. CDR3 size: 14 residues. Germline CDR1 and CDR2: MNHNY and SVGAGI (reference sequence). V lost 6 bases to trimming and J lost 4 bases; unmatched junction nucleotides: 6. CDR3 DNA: TGTGCCAGCAGCCGAGGGACTAGCGAATACGAGCAGTACTTC. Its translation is CASSRGTSEYEQYF.

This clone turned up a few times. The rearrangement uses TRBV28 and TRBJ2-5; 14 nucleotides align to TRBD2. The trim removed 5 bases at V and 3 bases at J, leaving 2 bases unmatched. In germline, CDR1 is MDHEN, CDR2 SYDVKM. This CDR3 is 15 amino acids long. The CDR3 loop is CASSQGLAGEETQYF. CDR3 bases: TGTGCCAGCAGTCAGGGACTAGCGGGAGAAGAGACCCAGTACTTC.

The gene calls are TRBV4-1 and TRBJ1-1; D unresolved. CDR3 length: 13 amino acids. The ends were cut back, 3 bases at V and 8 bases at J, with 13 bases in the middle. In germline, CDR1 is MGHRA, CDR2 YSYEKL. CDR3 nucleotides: TGCGCCAGCAGCCAGCGGGATTCTTTGGAAGCTTTCTTT. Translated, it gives CASSQRDSLEAFF.

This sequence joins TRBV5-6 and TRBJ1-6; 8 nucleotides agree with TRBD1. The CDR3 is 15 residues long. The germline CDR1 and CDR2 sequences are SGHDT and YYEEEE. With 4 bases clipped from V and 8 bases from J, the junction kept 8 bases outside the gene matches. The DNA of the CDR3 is TGTGCCAGCAGCCCATGGGACAGGAGGTATTCACCCCTCCACTTT. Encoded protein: CASSPWDRRYSPLHF.

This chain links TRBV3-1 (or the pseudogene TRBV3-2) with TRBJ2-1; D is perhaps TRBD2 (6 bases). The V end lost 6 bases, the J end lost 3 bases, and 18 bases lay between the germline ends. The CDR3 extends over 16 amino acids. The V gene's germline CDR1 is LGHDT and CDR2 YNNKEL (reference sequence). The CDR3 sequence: CASRDSTGTYYNEQFF. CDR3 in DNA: TGTGCCAGCAGGGACTCTACCGGGACTTACTACAATGAGCAGTTCTTC.

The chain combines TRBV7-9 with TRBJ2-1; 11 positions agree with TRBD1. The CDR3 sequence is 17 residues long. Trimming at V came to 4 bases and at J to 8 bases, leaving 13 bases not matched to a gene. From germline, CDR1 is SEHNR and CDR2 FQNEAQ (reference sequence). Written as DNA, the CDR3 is TGTGCCAGCAGCTCCCTGCCGGGACAGGGGGGACCAGATGAGCAGTTCTTC. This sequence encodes CASSSLPGQGGPDEQFF.

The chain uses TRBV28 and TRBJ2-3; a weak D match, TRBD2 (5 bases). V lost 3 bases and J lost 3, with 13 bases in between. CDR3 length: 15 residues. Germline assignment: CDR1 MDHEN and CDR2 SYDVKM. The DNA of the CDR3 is TGTGCCAGCAGTTTTTCGGGGAGAGAGACAGATACGCAGTATTTT. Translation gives CASSFSGRETDTQYF.

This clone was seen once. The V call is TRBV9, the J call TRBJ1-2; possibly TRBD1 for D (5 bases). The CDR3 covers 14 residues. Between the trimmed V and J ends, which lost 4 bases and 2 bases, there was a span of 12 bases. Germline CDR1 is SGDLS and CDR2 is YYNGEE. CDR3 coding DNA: TGTGCCAGCAGCCCTCCAGACAGAAACTATGGCTACACCTTC. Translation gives CASSPPDRNYGYTF.

CDR3 in DNA: TGCAGCGCCGCGGGACTCATGAACACCGGGGAGCTGTTTTTT. This encodes CSAAGLMNTGELFF. The chain links TRBV29-1 to TRBJ2-2; TRBD2 might be the D (6 bases). Germline values: CDR1 SQVTM, CDR2 ANQGSEA. The CDR3 is 14 amino acids. V was cut by 7 bases and J by 1 base, with 13 bases left in between.

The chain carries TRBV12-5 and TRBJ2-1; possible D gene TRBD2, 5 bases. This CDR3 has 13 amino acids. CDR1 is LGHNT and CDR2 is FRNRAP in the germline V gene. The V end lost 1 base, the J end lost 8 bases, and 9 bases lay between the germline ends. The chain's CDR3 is CASGLGGEDEQFF. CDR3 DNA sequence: TGTGCTAGTGGTTTGGGGGGAGAGGATGAGCAGTTCTTC.

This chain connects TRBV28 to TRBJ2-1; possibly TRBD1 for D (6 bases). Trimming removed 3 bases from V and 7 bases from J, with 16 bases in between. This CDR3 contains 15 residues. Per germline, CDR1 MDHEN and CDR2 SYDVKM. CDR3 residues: CASSLSRQGWNEQFF. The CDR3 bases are TGTGCCAGCAGTTTGAGTAGGCAGGGGTGGAATGAGCAGTTCTTC.

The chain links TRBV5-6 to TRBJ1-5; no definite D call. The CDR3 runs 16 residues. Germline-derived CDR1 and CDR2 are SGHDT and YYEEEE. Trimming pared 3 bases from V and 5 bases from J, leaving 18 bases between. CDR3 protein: CASSSLEGRDDQPQHF. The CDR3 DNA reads TGTGCCAGCAGCTCCTTGGAAGGGAGAGATGATCAGCCCCAGCATTTT.

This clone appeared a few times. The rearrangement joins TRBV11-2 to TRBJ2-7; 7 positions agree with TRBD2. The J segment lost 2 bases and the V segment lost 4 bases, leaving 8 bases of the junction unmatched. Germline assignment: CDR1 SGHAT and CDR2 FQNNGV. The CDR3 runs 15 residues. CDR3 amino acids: CASSSRPGGPYEQYV. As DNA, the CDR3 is TGTGCCAGCAGCTCTAGACCGGGAGGACCCTACGAGCAGTACGTC.

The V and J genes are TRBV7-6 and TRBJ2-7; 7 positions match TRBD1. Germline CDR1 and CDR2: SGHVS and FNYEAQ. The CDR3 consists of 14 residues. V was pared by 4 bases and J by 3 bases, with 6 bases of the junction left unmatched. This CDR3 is CASSSTGVGYEQYF. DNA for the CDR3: TGTGCCAGCAGCTCTACAGGGGTGGGCTACGAGCAGTACTTC.

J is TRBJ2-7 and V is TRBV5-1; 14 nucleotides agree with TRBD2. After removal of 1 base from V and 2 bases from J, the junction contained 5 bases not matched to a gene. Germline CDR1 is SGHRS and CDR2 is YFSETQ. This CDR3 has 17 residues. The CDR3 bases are TGCGCCAGCAGCTTGCCGGGACTAGCGGGAGAGGCCTACGAGCAGTACTTC. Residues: CASSLPGLAGEAYEQYF.

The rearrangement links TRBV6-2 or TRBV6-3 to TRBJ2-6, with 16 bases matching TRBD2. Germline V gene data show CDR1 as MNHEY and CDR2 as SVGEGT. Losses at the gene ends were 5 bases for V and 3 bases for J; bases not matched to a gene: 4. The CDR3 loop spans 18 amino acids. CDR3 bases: TGTGCCAGCAGTGGGACTAGCGGGAGGGCTGGTGGGGCCAACGTCCTGACTTTC. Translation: CASSGTSGRAGGANVLTF.

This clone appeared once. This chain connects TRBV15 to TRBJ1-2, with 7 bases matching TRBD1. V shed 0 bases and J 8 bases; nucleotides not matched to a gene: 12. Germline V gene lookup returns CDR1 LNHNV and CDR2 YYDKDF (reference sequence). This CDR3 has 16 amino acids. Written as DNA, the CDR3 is TGTGCCACCAGCAGAGATGGAGGGGGCGCGGGTATCGGCTACACCTTC. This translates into CATSRDGGGAGIGYTF.

CDR3 sequence (DNA): TGTGCCAGCAGTTACTCGAGTCCCTATAGCAATCAGCCCCAGCATTTT. Its translation: CASSYSSPYSNQPQHF. This chain joins TRBV6-5 and TRBJ1-5; D is undetermined. Per the germline V gene, CDR1 is MNHEY and CDR2 is SVGAGI. This CDR3 spans 16 amino acids. The V gene lost 0 bases and the J gene lost 0 bases, with 9 bases spanning the gap.

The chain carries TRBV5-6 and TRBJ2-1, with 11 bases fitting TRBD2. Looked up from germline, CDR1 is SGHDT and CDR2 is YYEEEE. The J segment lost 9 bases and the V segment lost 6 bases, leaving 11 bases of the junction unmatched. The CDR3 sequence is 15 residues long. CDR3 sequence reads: CASIKTSGNHFEQFF. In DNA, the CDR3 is TGTGCCAGCATTAAGACTAGCGGGAATCATTTTGAGCAGTTCTTC.